This TCR beta chain is from a study of cytotoxic CD8 clonotypes in ibrutinib-treated CLL (TCRdb year 2021). For the study in its entirety: The cohort had 11 relapsed/refractory and around 14 treatment-naive patients; about 17 were IGHV unmutated. On average, each sample yielded about 260,000 productive templates and about 94,000 productive rearrangements. Every remission and progressive disease sample was obtained while ibrutinib was still being received by the patients. The response samples were drawn at a median of around eleven months into treatment, with a range of about 6 to 40 months. Longitudinal samples were obtainable from about 30% of the roughly 90 participants in the trial. Cryopreserved peripheral blood mononuclear cells were collected at three points: before therapy, at response, and at either sustained remission or disease progression. Partial responses were observed in about 24 patients and complete responses in 2; after a median follow-up of 68 months, remission was maintained in approximately 14 patients and progression was observed in approximately 12. What the research found in general, with its limitations: Sustained-remission and progressing patients did not have matched sampling times, and lymph node repertoires were not examined. An increase in clonality was observed at ibrutinib response, with clonality remaining stable during sustained remission and falling back toward baseline at progression. Baseline clonality exceeded that of age-matched healthy donors and correlated strongly with circulating CD8+ T-cell counts. Public clonotypes were found to be uncommon and were observed to contract or remain stable during treatment; the increase in clonality was shown to reflect expansion of private clonotypes at ibrutinib response.

V loses 1 base at its end and J loses 12 bases; junction bases beyond the gene matches: 19. Measured from the cysteine to the phenylalanine, the CDR3 is 17 residues long. CDR3 DNA only is kept here, 51 bases in frame from base 1. The germline V gene specifies SGDLS as CDR1 and YYNGEE as CDR2. On a MiSeq, deep resolution sequencing aimed for a depth between 1 in 1 million and 1 in 200,000 T cells, with each clonotype covered approximately 10x on average. The immunoSEQ hsTCRB Kit was used to generate TCR beta libraries. The published analysis was carried out like this. ImmunoSEQ Data Assistant and ImmunoSEQ Analyzer were used for data analysis, and V, D and J genes were assigned according to IMGT definitions. Clonality was computed as one minus normalized Shannon entropy of productive rearrangement frequencies, ranging from 0 to 1. Only overrepresented clonotypes making up at least 0.05% of the repertoire of each patient were included in the public clonotype analysis. Some 13 repertoires from age-matched healthy donors, obtained from immuneACCESS, served as clonality controls. TCRdb limited this immuneACCESS table to in-frame rearrangements with V and J called. A share of clones is missing; checked studies link under half to unresolved V genes, and the rest is unexplained. V and J calls and clone size are copied from that table; D and trimming were computed from the DNA. The sample profile shows around 140,000 clones; roughly 76% of them were found once. The ten largest clones capture just over 5% of the sample.

Comment on this clone: Its cognate antigen has yet to be identified. No base quality values were provided; no much bigger clone lies one nucleotide off.

This specimen's time point label, per the study, means: approximately 25 months on ibrutinib. For TCR beta library preparation, approximately 2 micrograms of genomic DNA was extracted from cryopreserved PBMCs. Longitudinal blood samples from CLL patients on ibrutinib monotherapy were analyzed using high-throughput TCR beta sequencing. Patients were enrolled in a phase 2 open-label single-center ibrutinib monotherapy trial. The receptor's source is a human donor with chronic lymphocytic leukemia. The material sequenced was PBMCs, taken after 24 months of ibrutinib treatment. The rearranged chain carries TRBV9 and TRBJ2-1; TRBD1 matches 7 bases in the middle. The sequenced DNA is TGTGCCAGCAGCGTACTCCATGGGGCAGGGGGAATAAGTGGGCAGTTCTTC. It translates as CASSVLHGAGGISGQFF.